The TCR beta chain described here comes from a study of blood T cell repertoires in COVID-19. In the study overall: PBMCs, B-cell-depleted T cells, or T cells were the source of the cDNA or gDNA that made up the material.

The assay was immunoSEQ multiplex PCR, and TCRdb's table has in-frame clones only and misses some. The sample has some 380,000 clones, nearly 90% seen once. All enrollees were roughly 18 to 100 years old and from under 25 US areas. Cohort placement rested on clinical history that participants reported themselves. Sample: PBMCs or T cells enriched from blood (not recorded which). The clonotype was recovered from a woman aged 40-49 years with acute COVID-19.

The CDR3 DNA is TGTGCCAGCTCACCACCCGCAGGGGTCGGGGCCAACGTCCTGACTTTC. This codes for CASSPPAGVGANVLTF. The V gene is TRBV18, the J gene TRBJ2-6, with D maybe TRBD1 (6 bases). Trimming pared 0 bases from V and 4 bases from J, leaving 10 bases between. CDR1 and CDR2 (germline): KGHSH, LQKENI. The CDR3 runs 16 residues.